These 12 T cell receptor beta chains were sequenced from one sample in a study of human T cells and chemical hapten exposure. The time point is: patch test 2, 6 weeks after DPC sensitization. The treatment here: therapeutic diphenylcyclopropenone sensitization with weekly scalp DPC. MiXCR was run by TCRdb on the RACE reads, yielding one entry per CDR3 protein. This table holds 360,000 or so distinct CDR3 sequences, 6% to 7% found once. The input for sequencing was whole blood, taken in connection with sensitization to the hapten diphenylcyclopropenone (DPC). These receptor sequences come from a woman aged 18-35 years with alopecia areata. Some clones in this sample may be carry-over from other donors' samples.

This clonotype has just a few counts. This chain connects TRBV6-6 to TRBJ1-4; possible D gene TRBD1, 6 bases. Germline loops: CDR1 MNHNY, CDR2 SVGAGI (reference sequence). Trimming removed 4 bases at V and 7 bases at J, with 16 bases between. This CDR3 is 15 amino acids long. CDR3 sequence: CASSSRTGLTEKLFF. DNA for the CDR3: TGTGCCAGCAGTTCCCGAACAGGGTTGACTGAAAAACTGTTTTTT.

This chain connects TRBV6-2 or TRBV6-3 to TRBJ2-7; D is perhaps TRBD2 (6 bases). The CDR3 is made up of 14 amino acids. The V and J ends lost 6 bases and 6 bases respectively, with 18 bases between them. Per the germline V gene, CDR1 is MNHEY and CDR2 is SVGEGT. CDR3 DNA: TGTGCCAGCAGAAAGGGCCTATTGGGAGGCGAGCAGTACTTC. It specifies CASRKGLLGGEQYF.

Only a few counts were recorded for this clonotype. The V and J genes are TRBV9 and TRBJ2-3; 10 bases line up with TRBD2. With 1 base clipped from V and 0 bases from J, the junction kept 14 bases outside the gene matches. The CDR3 has 20 amino acids. Germline loops: CDR1 SGDLS, CDR2 YYNGEE. The CDR3 here is CASSVKGDLAGGPSTDTQYF. For the CDR3, the DNA is TGTGCCAGCAGCGTAAAGGGAGATTTAGCGGGGGGTCCTAGCACAGATACGCAGTATTTT. Filled out from reference TRBV9 and TRBJ2-3, the complete variable domain reads DSGVTQTPKHLITATGQRVTLRCSPRSGDLSVYWYQQSLDQGLQFLIQYYNGEERAKGNILERFSAQQFPDLHSELNLSSLELGDSALYFCASSVKGDLAGGPSTDTQYFGPGTRLTVL.

This clonotype was observed at least ten times. This chain uses TRBV5-1 with TRBJ1-1, with D uncertain. The ends were cut back, 0 bases at V and 2 bases at J, with 8 bases in the middle. The CDR3 has 14 amino acids. Germline loops: CDR1 SGHRS, CDR2 YFSETQ. The CDR3 DNA reads as TGCGCCAGCAGCTTGGAGGGCGGTAACACTGAAGCTTTCTTT. This translates into CASSLEGGNTEAFF. Variable domain in full (rest from reference TRBV5-1 and TRBJ1-1): KAGVTQTPRYLIKTRGQQVTLSCSPISGHRSVSWYQQTPGQGLQFLFEYFSETQRNKGNFPGRFSGRQFSNSRSEMNVSTLELGDSALYLCASSLEGGNTEAFFGQGTRLTVV.

This clonotype has ten or more counts. This chain uses TRBV3-1 with TRBJ1-3, with D hard to call. The germline V gene has CDR1 LGHDT and CDR2 YNNKEL (reference sequence). The CDR3 runs to 13 residues. Trimming shortened V by 5 bases and J by 0 bases, and 5 bases separated the two germline ends. The chain's CDR3 is CASSSSSGNTIYF. The CDR3 nucleotides read TGTGCCAGCAGCTCCAGCTCTGGAAACACCATATATTTT.

This clonotype has a count of ten or more. The CDR3 DNA sequence: TGCGCCAGCAGCTTGGGTCTAGCGTCCTACAATGAGCAGTTCTTC. Translating it yields CASSLGLASYNEQFF. The V and J genes are TRBV5-1 and TRBJ2-1; D is perhaps TRBD2 (6 bases). Germline CDR1 reads SGHRS; CDR2 reads YFSETQ. V was cut by 0 bases and J by 1 base, with 8 bases left in between. The CDR3 runs 15 residues.

The chain combines TRBV6-6 with TRBJ1-2, with a weak D call TRBD1 (5 bases). The CDR3 is 15 amino acids. V was clipped by 6 bases and J by 3 bases, with 17 bases between them. Germline V lookup: CDR1 MNHNY, CDR2 SVGAGI (reference sequence). The CDR3: CASRPGGDRYYGYTF. CDR3 in DNA: TGTGCCAGCAGACCGGGGGGGGACCGATACTATGGCTACACCTTC.

The sample holds many counts of this clonotype. The chain recombines TRBV28 with TRBJ1-5, with D possibly matching TRBD1 (5 bases). CDR1 and CDR2 (germline): MDHEN, SYDVKM. The CDR3 length is 15 residues. The V gene lost 0 bases and the J gene lost 7 bases, with 13 bases spanning the gap. CDR3 loop: CASSLWEGWDQPQHF. DNA of the CDR3: TGTGCCAGCAGTTTATGGGAGGGATGGGACCAGCCCCAGCATTTT.

This clonotype was seen more than once but under ten times. This rearrangement joins TRBV18 to TRBJ1-1, with a weak D call TRBD1 (6 bases). Trimming stripped 3 bases from V and 0 bases from J, with 14 bases between. This CDR3 spans 16 amino acids. Germline V gives CDR1 KGHSH, CDR2 LQKENI. CDR3 amino acids: CASSPYTDRLNTEAFF. CDR3 nucleotide sequence: TGTGCCAGCTCACCTTACACCGACAGGCTGAACACTGAAGCTTTCTTT.

J is TRBJ1-6 and V is TRBV7-2, with TRBD1 matching over 8 bases. Trimming removed 3 bases from V and 9 bases from J; junction bases left unmatched: 1. Per germline, CDR1 SGHTA and CDR2 FQGNSA. This CDR3 has 13 residues. The CDR3 protein is CASSLTGVSPLHF. The CDR3, as DNA: TGTGCCAGCAGCTTGACAGGGGTTTCACCCCTCCACTTT.

The gene calls are TRBV6-6 and TRBJ2-3, with 8 bases lining up with TRBD2. The CDR3 runs to 16 residues. Germline V gene lookup returns CDR1 MNHNY and CDR2 SVGAGI (reference sequence). V was clipped by 0 bases and J by 2 bases; unmatched bases: 4. Written as DNA, the CDR3 is TGTGCCAGCAGTTACTCGGCGGGGGGCCTCACAGATACGCAGTATTTT. Residues: CASSYSAGGLTDTQYF.

The chain couples TRBV6-5 to TRBJ1-6; the D is unclear. V was trimmed by 8 bases and J by 8 bases, leaving 10 bases between them. The CDR3 sequence is 12 residues long. Germline V CDR1 and CDR2: MNHEY, SVGAGI. The DNA of the CDR3 is TGTGCCAGCCGATCGGGCCATTCACCCCTCCACTTT. Encoded protein: CASRSGHSPLHF.